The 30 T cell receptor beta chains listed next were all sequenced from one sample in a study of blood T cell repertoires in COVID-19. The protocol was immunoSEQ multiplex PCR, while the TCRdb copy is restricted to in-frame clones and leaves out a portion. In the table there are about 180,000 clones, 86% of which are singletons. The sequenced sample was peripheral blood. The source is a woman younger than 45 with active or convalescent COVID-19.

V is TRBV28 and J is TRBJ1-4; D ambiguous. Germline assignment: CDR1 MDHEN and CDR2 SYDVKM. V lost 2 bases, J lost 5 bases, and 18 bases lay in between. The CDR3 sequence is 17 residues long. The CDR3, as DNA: TGTGCCAGCAGTTTAAACTTCCAATCAGAGGGAAATGAAAAACTGTTTTTT. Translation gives CASSLNFQSEGNEKLFF.

The CDR3 bases are TGTGCCAGTAGGACTAGCGCAGATACGCAGTATTTT. Translated, it gives CASRTSADTQYF. The chain couples TRBV19 to TRBJ2-3, with 8 bases identical to TRBD2. The CDR3 runs 12 residues. V lost 6 bases, J lost 4 bases, and 0 bases stayed unmatched. The germline CDR1 and CDR2 sequences are LNHDA and SQIVND (reference sequence).

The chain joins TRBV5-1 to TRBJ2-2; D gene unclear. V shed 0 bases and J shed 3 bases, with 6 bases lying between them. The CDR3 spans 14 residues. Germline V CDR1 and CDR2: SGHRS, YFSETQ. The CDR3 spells CASSLAGDTGELFF. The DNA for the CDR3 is TGCGCCAGCAGCTTGGCCGGAGACACCGGGGAGCTGTTTTTT. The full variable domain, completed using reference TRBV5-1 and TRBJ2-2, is KAGVTQTPRYLIKTRGQQVTLSCSPISGHRSVSWYQQTPGQGLQFLFEYFSETQRNKGNFPGRFSGRQFSNSRSEMNVSTLELGDSALYLCASSLAGDTGELFFGEGSRLTVL.

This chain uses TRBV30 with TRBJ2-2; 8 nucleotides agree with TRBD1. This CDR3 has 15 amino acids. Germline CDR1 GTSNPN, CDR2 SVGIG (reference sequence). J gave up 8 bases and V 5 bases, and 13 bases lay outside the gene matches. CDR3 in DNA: TGTGCCTGGGACATCGGGACAGGACTAATTGGGGAGCTGTTTTTT. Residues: CAWDIGTGLIGELFF.

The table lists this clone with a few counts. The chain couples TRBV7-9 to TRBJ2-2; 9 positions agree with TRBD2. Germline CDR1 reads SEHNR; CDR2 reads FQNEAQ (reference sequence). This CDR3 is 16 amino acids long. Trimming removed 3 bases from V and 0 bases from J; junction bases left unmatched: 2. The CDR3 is CASSFRTSANTGELFF. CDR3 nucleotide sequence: TGTGCCAGCAGCTTCCGGACTAGCGCGAACACCGGGGAGCTGTTTTTT.

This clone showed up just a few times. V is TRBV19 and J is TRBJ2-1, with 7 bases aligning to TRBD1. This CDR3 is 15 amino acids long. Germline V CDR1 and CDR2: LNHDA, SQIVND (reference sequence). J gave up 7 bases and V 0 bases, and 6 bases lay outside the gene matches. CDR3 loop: CASSIDLTGANEQFF. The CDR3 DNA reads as TGTGCCAGTAGTATAGACTTAACAGGGGCGAATGAGCAGTTCTTC.

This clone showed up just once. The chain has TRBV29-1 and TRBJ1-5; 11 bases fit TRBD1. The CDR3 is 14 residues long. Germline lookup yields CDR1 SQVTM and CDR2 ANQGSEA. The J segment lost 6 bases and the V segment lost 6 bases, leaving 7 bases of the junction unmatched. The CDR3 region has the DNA TGCAGCGTGAGGACAGGGGGCATCAGTCAGCCCCAGCATTTT. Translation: CSVRTGGISQPQHF.

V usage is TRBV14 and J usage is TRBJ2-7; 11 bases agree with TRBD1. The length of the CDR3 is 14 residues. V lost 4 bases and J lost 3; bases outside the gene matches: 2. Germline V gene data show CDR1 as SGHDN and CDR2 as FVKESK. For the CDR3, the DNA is TGTGCCAGCAGCCGGACAGGGGGCTACTACGAGCAGTACTTC. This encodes CASSRTGGYYEQYF.

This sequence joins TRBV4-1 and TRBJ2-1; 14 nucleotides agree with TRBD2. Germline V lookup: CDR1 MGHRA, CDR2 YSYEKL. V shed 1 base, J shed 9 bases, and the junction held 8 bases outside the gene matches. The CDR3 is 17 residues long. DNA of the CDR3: TGCGCCAGCAGCCAAGGCGTGGGACTAGCGGGAGATGTTGAGCAGTTCTTC. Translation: CASSQGVGLAGDVEQFF.

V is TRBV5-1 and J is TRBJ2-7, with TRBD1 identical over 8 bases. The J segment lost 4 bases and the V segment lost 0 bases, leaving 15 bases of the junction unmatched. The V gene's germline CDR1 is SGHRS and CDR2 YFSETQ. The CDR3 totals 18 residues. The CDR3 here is CASSLAPAIGDRYYEQYF. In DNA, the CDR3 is TGCGCCAGCAGCTTGGCCCCGGCAATCGGGGACAGGTATTACGAGCAGTACTTC.

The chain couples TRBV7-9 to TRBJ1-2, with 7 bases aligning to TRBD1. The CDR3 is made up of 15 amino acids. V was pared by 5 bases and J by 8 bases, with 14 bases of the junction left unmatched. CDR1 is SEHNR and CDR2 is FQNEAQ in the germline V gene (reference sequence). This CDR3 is CASSLGQGDSRGYTF. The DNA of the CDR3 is TGTGCCAGCAGCCTGGGGCAGGGGGATTCTCGGGGCTACACCTTC. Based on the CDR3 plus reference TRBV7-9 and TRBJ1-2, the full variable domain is DTGVSQNPRHKITKRGQNVTFRCDPISEHNRLYWYRQTLGQGPEFLTYFQNEAQLEKSRLLSDRFSAERPKGSFSTLEIQRTEQGDSAMYLCASSLGQGDSRGYTFGSGTRLTVV.

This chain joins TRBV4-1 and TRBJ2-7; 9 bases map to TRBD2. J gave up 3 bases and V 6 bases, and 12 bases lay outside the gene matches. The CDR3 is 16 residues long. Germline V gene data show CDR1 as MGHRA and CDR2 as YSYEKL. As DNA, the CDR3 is TGCGCCAGCAGTCCCTTTCGGACTAGCGTCAACTACGAGCAGTACTTC. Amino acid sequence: CASSPFRTSVNYEQYF.

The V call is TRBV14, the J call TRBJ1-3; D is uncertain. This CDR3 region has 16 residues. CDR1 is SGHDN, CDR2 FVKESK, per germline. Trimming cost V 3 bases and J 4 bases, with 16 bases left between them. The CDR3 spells CASSHRVATTGNTIYF. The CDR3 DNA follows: TGTGCCAGCAGCCATCGGGTGGCTACAACGGGAAACACCATATATTTT.

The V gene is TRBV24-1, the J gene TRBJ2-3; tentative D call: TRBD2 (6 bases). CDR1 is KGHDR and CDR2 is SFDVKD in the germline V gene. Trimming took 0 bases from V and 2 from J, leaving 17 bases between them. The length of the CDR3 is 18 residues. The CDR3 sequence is CATSDLPWGGAPTDTQYF. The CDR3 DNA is TGTGCCACCAGTGATTTGCCCTGGGGCGGGGCCCCCACAGATACGCAGTATTTT.

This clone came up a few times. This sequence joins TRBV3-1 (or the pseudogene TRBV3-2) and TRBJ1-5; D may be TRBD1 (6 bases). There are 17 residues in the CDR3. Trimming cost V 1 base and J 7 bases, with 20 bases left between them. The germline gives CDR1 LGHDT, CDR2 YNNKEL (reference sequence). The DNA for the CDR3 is TGTGCCAGCAGCCAAGGAAGGGCACAGGGAATGGGACAGCCCCAGCATTTT. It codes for CASSQGRAQGMGQPQHF.

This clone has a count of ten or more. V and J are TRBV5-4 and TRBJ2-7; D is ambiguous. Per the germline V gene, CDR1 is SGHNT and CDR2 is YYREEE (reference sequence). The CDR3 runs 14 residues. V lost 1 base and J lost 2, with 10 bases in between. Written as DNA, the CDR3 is TGTGCCAGCAGCTTGCAAACTGCGACCTACGAGCAGTACTTC. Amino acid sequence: CASSLQTATYEQYF.

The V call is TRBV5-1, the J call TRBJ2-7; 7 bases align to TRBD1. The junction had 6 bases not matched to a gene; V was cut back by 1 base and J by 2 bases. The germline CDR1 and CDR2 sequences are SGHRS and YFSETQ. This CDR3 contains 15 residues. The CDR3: CASSLSRDSTYEQYF. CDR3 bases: TGCGCCAGCAGCTTGTCTAGGGACAGTACCTACGAGCAGTACTTC.

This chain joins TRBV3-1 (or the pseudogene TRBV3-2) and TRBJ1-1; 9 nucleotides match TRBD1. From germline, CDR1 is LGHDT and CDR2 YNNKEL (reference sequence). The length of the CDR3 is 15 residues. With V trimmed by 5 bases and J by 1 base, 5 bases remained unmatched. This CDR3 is CASSFLTGGNTEAFF. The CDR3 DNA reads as TGTGCCAGCAGCTTTCTGACAGGGGGGAACACTGAAGCTTTCTTT.

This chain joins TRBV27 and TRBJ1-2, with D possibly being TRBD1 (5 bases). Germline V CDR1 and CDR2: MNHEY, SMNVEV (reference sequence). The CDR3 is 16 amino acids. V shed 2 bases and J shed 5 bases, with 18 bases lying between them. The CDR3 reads CASSLGGTQLRYGYTF. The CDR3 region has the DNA TGTGCCAGCAGTTTAGGGGGGACCCAGCTTCGGTATGGCTACACCTTC.

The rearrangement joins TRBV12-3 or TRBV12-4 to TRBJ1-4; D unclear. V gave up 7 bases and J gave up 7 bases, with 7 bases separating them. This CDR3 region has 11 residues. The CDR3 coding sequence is TGTGCCAGCACCGGAGGTGAAAAACTGTTTTTT. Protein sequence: CASTGGEKLFF.

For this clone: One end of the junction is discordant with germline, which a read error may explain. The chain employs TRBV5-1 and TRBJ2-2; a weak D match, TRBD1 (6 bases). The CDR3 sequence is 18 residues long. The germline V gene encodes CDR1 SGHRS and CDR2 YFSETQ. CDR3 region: CASSLAWLGRGFTEELFF. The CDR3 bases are TGCGCCAGCAGCTTGGCCTGGTTGGGCAGGGGTTTTACCGAGGAGCTGTTTTTT.

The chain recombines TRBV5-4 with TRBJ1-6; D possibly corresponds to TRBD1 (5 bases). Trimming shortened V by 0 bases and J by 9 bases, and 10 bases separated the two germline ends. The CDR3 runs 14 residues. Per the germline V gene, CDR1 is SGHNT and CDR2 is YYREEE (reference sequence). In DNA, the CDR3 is TGTGCCAGCAGCTTGGTCCAGGGCGGTTCACCCCTCCACTTT. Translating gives CASSLVQGGSPLHF.

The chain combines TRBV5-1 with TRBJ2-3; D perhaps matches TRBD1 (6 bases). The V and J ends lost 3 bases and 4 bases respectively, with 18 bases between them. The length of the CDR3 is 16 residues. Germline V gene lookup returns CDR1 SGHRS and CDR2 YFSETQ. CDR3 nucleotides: TGCGCCAGCAGCTCGGCACCACAGGGCGAATCAGATACGCAGTATTTT. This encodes CASSSAPQGESDTQYF.

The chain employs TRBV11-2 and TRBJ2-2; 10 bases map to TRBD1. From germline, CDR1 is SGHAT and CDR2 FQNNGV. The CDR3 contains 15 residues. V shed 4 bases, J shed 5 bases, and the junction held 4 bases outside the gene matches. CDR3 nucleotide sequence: TGTGCCAGCAGCTCAAGGACAGGGGGGACCGGGGAGCTGTTTTTT. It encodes CASSSRTGGTGELFF.

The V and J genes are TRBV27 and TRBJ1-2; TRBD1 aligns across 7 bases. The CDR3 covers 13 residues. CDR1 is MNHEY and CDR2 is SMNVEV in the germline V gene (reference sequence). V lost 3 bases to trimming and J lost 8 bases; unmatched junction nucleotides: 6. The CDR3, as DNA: TGTGCCAGCAGTTTCCGGGACAGAAGGGGCTACACCTTC. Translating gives CASSFRDRRGYTF.

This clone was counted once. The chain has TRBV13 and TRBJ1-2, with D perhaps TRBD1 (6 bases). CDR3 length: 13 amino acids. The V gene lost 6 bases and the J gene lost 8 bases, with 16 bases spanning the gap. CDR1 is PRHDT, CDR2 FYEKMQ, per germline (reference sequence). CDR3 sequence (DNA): TGTGCCAGCAGTCTAAGGGGGACCCGAGGCTACACCTTC. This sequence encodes CASSLRGTRGYTF.

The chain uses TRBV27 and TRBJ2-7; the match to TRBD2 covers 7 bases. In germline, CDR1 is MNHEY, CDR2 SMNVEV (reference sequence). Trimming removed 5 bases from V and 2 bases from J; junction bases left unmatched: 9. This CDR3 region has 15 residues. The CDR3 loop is CASSPWEGLTYEQYF. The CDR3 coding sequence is TGTGCCAGCAGTCCGTGGGAGGGGCTTACCTACGAGCAGTACTTC.

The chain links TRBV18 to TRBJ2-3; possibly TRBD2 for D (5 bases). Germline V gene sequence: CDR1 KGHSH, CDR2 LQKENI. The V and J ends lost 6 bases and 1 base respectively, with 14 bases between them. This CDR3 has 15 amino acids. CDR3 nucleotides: TGTGCCAGCTCTCCTCCGGGGTTCCGCACAGATACGCAGTATTTT. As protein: CASSPPGFRTDTQYF.

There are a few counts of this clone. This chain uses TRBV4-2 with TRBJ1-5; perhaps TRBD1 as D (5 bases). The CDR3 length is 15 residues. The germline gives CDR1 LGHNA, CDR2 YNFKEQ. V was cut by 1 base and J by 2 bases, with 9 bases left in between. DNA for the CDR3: TGTGCCAGCAGCCAAGTTTTAGGGGGCAATCAGCCCCAGCATTTT. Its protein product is CASSQVLGGNQPQHF.

The CDR3 loop is CATSPSWGRPAGELFF. CDR3 coding DNA: TGTGCCACCAGTCCCAGTTGGGGGAGGCCGGCCGGGGAGCTGTTTTTT. J is TRBJ2-2 and V is TRBV24-1; the D gene is possibly TRBD2 (6 bases). Trimming shortened V by 6 bases and J by 6 bases, and 19 bases separated the two germline ends. The CDR3 runs to 16 residues. In germline, CDR1 is KGHDR, CDR2 SFDVKD.